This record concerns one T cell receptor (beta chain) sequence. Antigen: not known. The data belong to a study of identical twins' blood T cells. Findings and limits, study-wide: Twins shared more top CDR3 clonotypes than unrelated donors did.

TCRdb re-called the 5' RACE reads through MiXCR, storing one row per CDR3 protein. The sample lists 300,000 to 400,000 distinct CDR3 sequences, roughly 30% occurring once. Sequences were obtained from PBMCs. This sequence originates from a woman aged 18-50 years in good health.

For the CDR3, the DNA is TGTGCCAGCAGCTCTAGACAGGCTATAGCTGGAAACACCATATATTTT. This gives the protein CASSSRQAIAGNTIYF. This rearrangement joins TRBV7-8 to TRBJ1-3, with D maybe TRBD1 (6 bases). This CDR3 is built from 16 residues. V lost 4 bases and J lost 2, with 15 bases in between. Germline assignment: CDR1 SGHVS and CDR2 FQNEAQ.